This is a list of T cell receptor beta chains from one sample in a study of Graves' ophthalmopathy and Graves' hyperthyroidism. MiXCR was run by TCRdb on the multiplex PCR reads, yielding one entry per CDR3 protein. Of 210,000 or so distinct CDR3 sequences in the sample, 25% to 30% are singletons; the top ten hold about 9.1%. Specimen: peripheral blood. These TCRs come from a man aged 50-60 years with Graves' ophthalmopathy. Both conserved end residues are part of each CDR3. A D gene is named only where the DNA matches it firmly. Size is stated for part of the rows, as once, few or many counts, or as a class when the clone is expanded.

NA,TRBV7-9,TRBJ2-7,many,CASSSQRSGTSYEQYF,TGTGCCAGCAGCTCGCAGCGGTCGGGGACCTCCTACGAGCAGTACTTC
NA,TRBV28,TRBJ1-2,once,CASSFRQTDGYTF,TGTGCCAGCAGTTTTCGGCAGACAGATGGCTACACCTTC
NA,TRBV6-2/TRBV6-3,TRBJ2-7,NA,CASSYNQGAYEQYF,TGTGCCAGCAGTTACAACCAGGGCGCCTACGAGCAGTACTTC
TRBD1,TRBV7-8,TRBJ2-7,many,CASSWGQPGIYEQYF,TGTGCCAGCAGCTGGGGACAGCCCGGGATCTACGAGCAGTACTTC
TRBD1,TRBV11-3,TRBJ1-1,NA,CAWDGDRKAFF,TGTGCCTGGGATGGGGACAGAAAAGCTTTCTTT
TRBD2,TRBV11-2,TRBJ2-5,many,CASSIRLAGRETQYF,TGTGCCAGCAGCATACGACTAGCGGGGCGAGAGACCCAGTACTTC
TRBD2,TRBV6-2/TRBV6-3,TRBJ2-3,many,CASRIPLAGEESDTQYF,TGTGCCAGCAGAATACCGCTAGCGGGAGAGGAATCAGATACGCAGTATTTT
TRBD1,TRBV28,TRBJ2-5,NA,CASSEPRRDRTQETQYF,TGTGCCAGCAGCGAACCCCGCAGGGACAGGACTCAAGAGACCCAGTACTTC
NA,TRBV6-5,TRBJ2-2,many,CASSYESANTGELFF,TGTGCCAGCAGTTACGAATCGGCTAACACCGGGGAGCTGTTTTTT
NA,TRBV28,TRBJ1-1,few,CASSIPADTEAFF,TGTGCCAGCAGTATTCCTGCCGACACTGAAGCTTTCTTT
TRBD2,TRBV6-5,TRBJ2-7,many,CASAYGGGGYEQYF,TGTGCCAGCGCCTATGGGGGGGGTGGGTACGAGCAGTACTTC
NA,TRBV12-3/TRBV12-4,TRBJ1-2,NA,CASGGEGSYGYTF,TGTGCCAGCGGCGGTGAGGGGAGCTATGGCTACACCTTC
NA,TRBV24-1,TRBJ2-7,NA,CATSGGTGEQYF,TGTGCCACCAGTGGAGGGACTGGCGAGCAGTACTTC
NA,TRBV12-3/TRBV12-4,TRBJ1-2,many,CASSFRGSGYGYTF,TGTGCCAGCAGTTTCCGGGGGAGCGGCTATGGCTACACCTTC
TRBD1,TRBV6-1,TRBJ1-5,NA,CASSEAGGVGQPQHF,TGTGCCAGCAGTGAAGCAGGGGGCGTCGGTCAGCCCCAGCATTTT
NA,TRBV11-2,TRBJ1-6,many,CASSFGQPNSPLHF,TGTGCCAGCAGCTTTGGACAGCCGAATTCACCCCTCCACTTT
NA,TRBV5-5,TRBJ1-2,many,CASSFEPGAIYGYTF,TGTGCCAGCAGCTTCGAGCCAGGGGCTATCTATGGCTACACCTTC
TRBD1,TRBV6-1,TRBJ1-1,many,CASSEQGGDTEAFF,TGTGCCAGCAGTGAACAGGGGGGGGACACTGAAGCTTTCTTT
NA,TRBV12-3/TRBV12-4,TRBJ1-5,NA,CASSFMRTDQPQHF,TGTGCCAGCAGTTTTATGCGGACAGATCAGCCCCAGCATTTT
NA,TRBV7-2,TRBJ1-5,once,CASSLGGWQPQHF,TGTGCCAGCAGCCTAGGGGGTTGGCAGCCCCAGCATTTT
NA,TRBV6-5,TRBJ1-1,NA,CASSLNYMNTEAFF,TGTGCCAGCAGTTTGAATTACATGAACACTGAAGCTTTCTTT
NA,TRBV7-2,TRBJ2-7,many,CASSLDRSFYEQYF,TGTGCCAGCAGCTTAGACAGGAGTTTCTACGAGCAGTACTTC
NA,TRBV19,TRBJ1-5,many,CASSIVGTSTSIKPQHF,TGTGCCAGTAGTATAGTTGGGACGAGTACATCAATCAAGCCCCAGCATTTT
NA,TRBV6-5,TRBJ2-7,NA,CASSYRGRVDEQYF,TGTGCCAGCAGTTACCGGGGCAGGGTCGACGAGCAGTACTTC
NA,TRBV5-8,TRBJ2-3,many,CASSLPPDTQYF,TGTGCCAGCAGCTTGCCACCGGATACGCAGTATTTT
NA,TRBV19,TRBJ1-5,NA,CASSTPDRLSNQPQHF,TGTGCCAGTAGTACACCAGACCGCCTAAGCAATCAGCCCCAGCATTTT
NA,TRBV12-3/TRBV12-4,TRBJ2-2,many,CASRAGTSNTGELFF,TGTGCCAGCAGGGCCGGGACATCGAACACCGGGGAGCTGTTTTTT
TRBD2,TRBV7-9,TRBJ2-7,many,CASSPLAGVGEQYF,TGTGCCAGCAGCCCTCTAGCGGGAGTCGGCGAGCAGTACTTC
NA,TRBV6-1,TRBJ2-7,once,CASSRSLAGRLYEQYF,TGTGCCAGCAGTCGTAGCCTGGCGGGGCGGCTCTACGAGCAGTACTTC
TRBD2,TRBV12-3/TRBV12-4,TRBJ2-2,many,CASSIAGTAGELFF,TGTGCCAGCAGCATAGCGGGGACCGCCGGGGAGCTGTTTTTT
TRBD2,TRBV12-3/TRBV12-4,TRBJ2-7,many,CASSPRGGGRASYEQYF,TGTGCCAGCAGTCCTCGCGGCGGCGGGAGGGCCTCCTACGAGCAGTACTTC
NA,TRBV12-3/TRBV12-4,TRBJ1-1,many,CASRPSPRGAAFF,TGTGCCAGCCGACCCTCACCTAGGGGCGCGGCTTTCTTT
TRBD1,TRBV12-3/TRBV12-4,TRBJ1-1,many,CASSQQGAPNTEAFF,TGTGCCAGCAGCCAACAGGGGGCCCCGAACACTGAAGCTTTCTTT
TRBD1,TRBV6-1,TRBJ1-5,NA,CASGTGDNQPQHF,TGTGCCAGCGGGACAGGGGATAATCAGCCCCAGCATTTT
NA,TRBV7-2,TRBJ2-7,many,CASSSGPYEQYF,TGTGCCAGCAGCTCCGGACCCTACGAGCAGTACTTC
NA,TRBV27,TRBJ2-7,many,CASSLSLPDTGYEQYF,TGTGCCAGCAGTTTAAGCCTCCCGGATACGGGCTACGAGCAGTACTTC
NA,TRBV28,TRBJ2-5,many,CASSPRDGEETQCF,TGTGCCAGCAGTCCCCGGGACGGAGAAGAGACCCAGTGCTTC
NA,TRBV7-9,TRBJ2-7,many,CASSSNSPTSYEQYF,TGTGCCAGCAGCTCTAACAGCCCGACTTCCTACGAGCAGTACTTC
NA,TRBV28,TRBJ1-1,many,CASSLSRGETEAFF,TGTGCCAGCAGTTTAAGCAGGGGAGAGACTGAAGCTTTCTTT
NA,TRBV12-3/TRBV12-4,TRBJ1-1,many,CASSSLENTEAFF,TGTGCCAGCAGTTCCCTAGAGAACACTGAAGCTTTCTTT
NA,TRBV12-3/TRBV12-4,TRBJ1-2,NA,CASSAYPSYGYTF,TGTGCCAGCAGTGCCTACCCATCCTATGGCTACACCTTC
TRBD1,TRBV19,TRBJ2-7,many,CASSLSGGYEQYF,TGTGCCAGCAGCCTATCAGGGGGCTACGAGCAGTACTTC
NA,TRBV5-1,TRBJ1-1,many,CASSLETTVNTEAFF,TGCGCCAGCAGCTTGGAGACGACGGTGAACACTGAAGCTTTCTTT
NA,TRBV20-1,TRBJ2-7,NA,CSASSDFPPYEQYF,TGCAGTGCTAGCAGCGACTTCCCTCCCTACGAGCAGTACTTC
NA,TRBV6-2/TRBV6-3,TRBJ1-1,many,CASSSRAPRDGWAFEAFF,TGTGCCAGCAGTTCACGCGCTCCCAGGGACGGATGGGCCTTTGAAGCTTTCTTT
NA,TRBV19,TRBJ2-5,NA,CASSPRPQRWTQYF,TGTGCCAGTAGTCCCCGGCCCCAAAGGTGGACCCAGTACTTC
NA,TRBV6-2/TRBV6-3,TRBJ1-5,many,CASSFSYGNSNQPQHF,TGTGCCAGCAGTTTTAGCTACGGCAATAGCAATCAGCCCCAGCATTTT
NA,TRBV2,TRBJ2-7,NA,CASSEVRWGTTVYEQYF,TGTGCCAGCAGTGAGGTGAGGTGGGGCACCACCGTCTACGAGCAGTACTTC
NA,TRBV29-1,TRBJ2-7,many,CSVEVREAYEQYF,TGCAGCGTTGAGGTCCGGGAAGCCTACGAGCAGTACTTC
TRBD1,TRBV28,TRBJ2-5,NA,CASKATGGEETQYF,TGTGCCAGCAAAGCGACAGGGGGCGAAGAGACCCAGTACTTC
TRBD1,TRBV19,TRBJ1-1,many,CASTRGAGQGFPEAFF,TGTGCCAGTACCCGAGGAGCGGGACAGGGGTTCCCTGAAGCTTTCTTT
NA,TRBV11-1,TRBJ2-6,many,CASSLPRKGRSGANVLTF,TGTGCCAGCAGCCTCCCGAGGAAGGGGAGGTCTGGGGCCAACGTCCTGACTTTC
TRBD1,TRBV19,TRBJ2-4,many,CASSVSGTGGLNIQYF,TGTGCCAGTAGTGTATCCGGGACAGGGGGATTAAACATTCAGTACTTC
TRBD2,TRBV28,TRBJ2-7,once,CASSLPAGLSYEQYF,TGTGCCAGCAGTTTGCCAGCGGGACTTTCCTACGAGCAGTACTTC
NA,TRBV28,TRBJ2-7,NA,CASSLPGWEGEQYF,TGCGCCAGCAGTCTACCGGGGTGGGAAGGCGAGCAGTACTTC